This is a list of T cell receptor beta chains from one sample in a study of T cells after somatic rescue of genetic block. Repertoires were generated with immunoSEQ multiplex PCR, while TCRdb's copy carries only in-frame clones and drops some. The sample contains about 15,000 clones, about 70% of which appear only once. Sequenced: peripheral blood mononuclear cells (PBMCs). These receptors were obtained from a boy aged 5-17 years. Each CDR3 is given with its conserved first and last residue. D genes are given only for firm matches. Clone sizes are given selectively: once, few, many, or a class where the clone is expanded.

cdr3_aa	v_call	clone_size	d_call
CASSVVLEQYF	TRBV9	-	-
CASSLGGRAPSDTQYF	TRBV4-2	once	TRBD2
CASSPRGAPSSTDTQYF	TRBV4-2	-	-
CASSARQGNFFSSGNTIYF	TRBV5-1	few	TRBD1
CASSFRTPSSYEQYF	TRBV7-8	few	-
CAWSVERKETQYF	TRBV30	few	-
CASSVGTSGRETQYF	TRBV9	-	TRBD2
CAISEGILAKNIQYF	TRBV10-3	few	-
CASSFGTQNEKLFF	TRBV5-1	-	-
CASSKTPPDRGQGEETQYF	TRBV21-1	-	-
CASSPLAKDTQYF	TRBV18	-	-
CASSGQDSGANVLTF	TRBV7-9	few	-
CATSRDRDYPHGELFF	TRBV15	few	-
CASSLARRTSDLGEQYF	TRBV7-2	-	TRBD2
CASSFGDRGLPGANVLTF	TRBV5-1	-	TRBD1
CAWSDTGGRSQHF	TRBV30	-	-
CASSVSPSENTGELFF	TRBV9	-	-
CAWSPWGGAQPQHF	TRBV30	-	-
CATSRDFQQYF	TRBV15	few	-
CASSEARGGGEKLFF	TRBV2	-	-
CASSPQDLYEQYF	TRBV2	-	-
CASSGLAGALVDTQYF	TRBV28	-	TRBD2
CASRSGNTIYF	TRBV5-1	-	-
CASRDTGGTNYGYTF	TRBV6-1	-	TRBD1
CASSWERGPYEQYF	TRBV7-2	-	TRBD1
CASSARGARSDTQYF	TRBV7-2	once	-
CASSPPTGVETQYF	TRBV18	medium-sized	TRBD1
CATGGETGLSTDTQYF	TRBV15	-	-
CASSPGASGYNEQFF	TRBV27	-	TRBD2
CASSLDAGNTIYF	TRBV28	-	-
CASSFPLNGGYNSPLHF	TRBV11-2	few	-
CASSLAGRAYEQYF	TRBV5-1	-	-
CASSYLQGASGYTF	TRBV6-5	once	TRBD1
CASSLSGGYEQYF	TRBV28	-	-
CASSSSGQTNTGELFF	TRBV5-1	few	-
CASSPGLARSYEQYF	TRBV18	-	TRBD2
CASSLGYEQYF	TRBV6-5	-	-
CASSLVTRGDEQFF	TRBV7-9	-	-
CARSLGPKGNYGYTF	TRBV5-3	-	-
CASMARQGKNIQYF	TRBV19	-	TRBD1
CASSLGTLVNQPQHF	TRBV27	-	-
CASSFGSFNTEAFF	TRBV7-9	-	-
CASREGFYEQYF	TRBV6-6	few	-
CASRTQAGLYEQYF	TRBV11-2	-	TRBD2
CASSFTSGTEAFF	TRBV4-1	few	-
CASSAGQGGELFF	TRBV5-1	-	TRBD1
CASSPGAGGHQETQYF	TRBV5-2	-	-
CASSERLSLNTEAFF	TRBV2	once	-
CASTRGVEQPQHF	TRBV5-6	-	-
CASRLPGAGQYQPQHF	TRBV28	few	TRBD1
CASSPWTGGTDTQYF	TRBV18	-	TRBD1
CASSLFLTGTYEQYF	TRBV28	-	-
CASSYSWIRGSTEAFF	TRBV6-5	-	-
CASSLLPGTGSYNEQFF	TRBV4-1	-	-
CASSLRRTYAETQYF	TRBV5-1	-	-
CASSLALTGVYGYTF	TRBV4-2	-	TRBD1
CAISEWTKTGELFF	TRBV10-3	medium-sized	-
CASLTGTSIPLHF	TRBV2	-	-
CASSSGNFYEQYF	TRBV5-6	-	-